What follows are 15 T cell receptor beta chains derived from one specimen sequenced in a study of HIV-infected patients and healthy controls. TCRdb independently ran MiXCR on the 5' RACE reads; one entry per CDR3 protein. The sample carries some 67,000 distinct CDR3 sequences, roughly a sixth recorded once. Sequences were obtained from CD4+ T cells from blood. These receptors all stem from a human donor in good health.

This clonotype was observed many times. The J gene is TRBJ2-3, the V gene TRBV7-2; 9 nucleotides line up with TRBD2. With V trimmed by 5 bases and J by 7 bases, 7 bases remained unmatched. The CDR3 runs 14 residues. Germline CDR1 and CDR2: SGHTA and FQGNSA. The CDR3 DNA is TGTGCCAGCAGCCAAGGACTAGCGAGGTATACGCAGTATTTT. Residues: CASSQGLARYTQYF.

In its sample, this clonotype was seen a few times. CDR3 protein: CSVTSGGPKLVAQYF. CDR3 bases: TGCAGCGTTACTAGCGGGGGGCCCAAGCTAGTTGCGCAGTATTTT. The J gene is TRBJ2-3, the V gene TRBV29-1; TRBD2 agrees at 12 bases. From germline, CDR1 is SQVTM and CDR2 ANQGSEA. The V and J ends lost 5 bases and 10 bases, in that order; junction bases with no gene match: 13. The CDR3 sequence is 15 residues long.

There are a few counts of this clonotype. In nucleotides, the CDR3 is TGTGCCAGCAGCACCCTAGCGGGACTTGCAGATACGCAGTATTTT. Its translation is CASSTLAGLADTQYF. The J gene is TRBJ2-3, the V gene TRBV14, with 9 bases lining up with TRBD2. Germline CDR1 reads SGHDN; CDR2 reads FVKESK. J gave up 4 bases and V 5 bases, and 7 bases lay outside the gene matches. This CDR3 contains 15 residues. Complete variable domain (other parts from reference TRBV14 and TRBJ2-3): EAGVTQFPSHSVIEKGQTVTLRCDPISGHDNLYWYRRVMGKEIKFLLHFVKESKQDESGMPNNRFLAERTGGTYSTLKVQPAELEDSGVYFCASSTLAGLADTQYFGPGTRLTVL.

This clonotype was seen repeatedly, ten times or more. V is TRBV6-6 and J is TRBJ2-1; D remains ambiguous. This CDR3 has 17 amino acids. Germline CDR1 reads MNHNY; CDR2 reads SVGAGI (reference sequence). The V end was cut by 2 bases, the J end by 0 bases, with 14 bases between. The CDR3 DNA reads as TGTGCCAGCAGTTACACTGACAAGAGGAGCTCCTACAATGAGCAGTTCTTC. It codes for CASSYTDKRSSYNEQFF.

This clonotype was seen repeatedly, ten times or more. The chain couples TRBV4-3 to TRBJ2-3; 11 bases align to TRBD2. The CDR3 runs to 17 residues. V lost 0 bases to trimming and J lost 8 bases; unmatched junction nucleotides: 10. The germline CDR1 and CDR2 sequences are LGHNA and YSLEER. In DNA, the CDR3 is TGCGCCAGCAGCCAAGATGCGGCTAGCGGGAGGCTAGGTACGCAGTATTTT. Protein sequence: CASSQDAASGRLGTQYF.

The chain is built from TRBV11-2 and TRBJ2-5; TRBD2 agrees at 9 bases. After removal of 5 bases from V and 3 bases from J, the junction contained 10 bases not matched to a gene. The CDR3 extends over 16 amino acids. Germline CDR1 is SGHAT and CDR2 is FQNNGV. The CDR3, as DNA: TGTGCCAGCAGCGTAACCGGGACTAGCTGGAAAGAGACCCAGTACTTC. Encoded protein: CASSVTGTSWKETQYF. Filled out from reference TRBV11-2 and TRBJ2-5, the complete variable domain reads EAGVAQSPRYKIIEKRQSVAFWCNPISGHATLYWYQQILGQGPKLLIQFQNNGVVDDSQLPKDRFSAERLKGVDSTLKIQPAKLEDSAVYLCASSVTGTSWKETQYFGPGTRLLVL.

This chain connects TRBV4-3 to TRBJ2-3; 7 bases are shared with TRBD1. Per the germline V gene, CDR1 is LGHNA and CDR2 is YSLEER. There are 14 residues in the CDR3. The trim removed 4 bases at V and 4 bases at J, leaving 5 bases unmatched. This chain's CDR3 is CASSPRGQADTQYF. As DNA, the CDR3 is TGCGCCAGCAGCCCTAGAGGACAGGCAGATACGCAGTATTTT.

This chain uses TRBV7-9 with TRBJ2-2, with TRBD1 as a possible D gene (5 bases). The CDR3 totals 16 residues. From germline, CDR1 is SEHNR and CDR2 FQNEAQ (reference sequence). V gave up 5 bases and J gave up 3 bases, with 16 bases separating them. DNA of the CDR3: TGTGCCAGCAGCCAATCCAACAGGATACACACCGGGGAGCTGTTTTTT. Protein sequence: CASSQSNRIHTGELFF.

This clonotype was seen ten or more times. This chain links TRBV19 with TRBJ2-5; the D gene is possibly TRBD2 (5 bases). This CDR3 comprises 14 residues. Trimming removed 7 bases from V and 1 base from J, with 13 bases in between. Per germline, CDR1 LNHDA and CDR2 SQIVND (reference sequence). CDR3: CASKASRTQETQYF. CDR3 nucleotides: TGTGCCAGTAAGGCTAGCCGAACCCAAGAGACCCAGTACTTC.

This clonotype was detected a few times. The chain carries TRBV3-1 and TRBJ1-2; weak D call: TRBD1 (6 bases). Trimming took off 4 bases at V and 6 bases at J, with 15 bases between the two ends. Per germline, CDR1 LGHDT and CDR2 YNNKEL (reference sequence). This CDR3 is 14 amino acids long. CDR3 in amino acids: CASSLVRGSDGYTF. The CDR3 DNA sequence: TGTGCCAGCAGCCTAGTAAGGGGGTCGGATGGCTACACCTTC.

This rearrangement joins TRBV5-1 to TRBJ1-3, with a tentative D call TRBD1 (5 bases). The CDR3 length is 14 residues. Trimming removed 4 bases at V and 4 bases at J, with 12 bases between. Germline V lookup: CDR1 SGHRS, CDR2 YFSETQ. The CDR3 is CASSRGATGNTIYF. The CDR3 DNA sequence: TGCGCCAGCAGCCGCGGGGCCACGGGAAACACCATATATTTT.

The genes are TRBV12-3 or TRBV12-4 and TRBJ2-1; D is possibly TRBD2 (6 bases). V was shortened by 4 bases and J by 10 bases, with 14 bases between the two germline ends. The CDR3 extends over 13 amino acids. The CDR3 is CASSSILAAEQFF. The DNA for the CDR3 is TGTGCCAGCAGTTCGATACTAGCTGCCGAGCAGTTCTTC.

In its sample, this clonotype was seen many times. The V call is TRBV5-4, the J call TRBJ1-1; D not certain. The CDR3 contains 13 residues. V lost 2 bases and J lost 3, with 8 bases in between. CDR1 and CDR2 (germline): SGHNT, YYREEE (reference sequence). CDR3 coding DNA: TGTGCCAGCAGCTTTGGTTTGGACACTGAAGCTTTCTTT. Translating it yields CASSFGLDTEAFF.

At least ten counts were recorded for this clonotype. The chain has TRBV12-3 or TRBV12-4 and TRBJ1-1; D is undetermined. The CDR3 is 11 amino acids. The V end was cut by 9 bases, the J end by 3 bases, with 8 bases between. The CDR3 sequence is CASLRDTEAFF. CDR3 bases: TGTGCCAGTCTGAGGGACACTGAAGCTTTCTTT.

This sequence joins TRBV29-1 and TRBJ1-1; no clear D gene. Trimming shortened V by 4 bases and J by 0 bases, and 6 bases separated the two germline ends. The CDR3 consists of 12 residues. Germline V gene data show CDR1 as SQVTM and CDR2 as ANQGSEA. The CDR3 region has the DNA TGCAGCGTTGCTACCGTGAACACTGAAGCTTTCTTT. This encodes CSVATVNTEAFF.